Shown below are 24 T cell receptor beta chains from a single sample sequenced in a study of identical twins. MiXCR was run by TCRdb on the 5' RACE reads, yielding one entry per CDR3 protein. The sample carries hundreds of thousands of distinct CDR3 sequences, 6.1% recorded once. The sample comprised naive T cells sorted from blood. The receptors derive from a man aged 18 to 35 in good health.

There are many counts of this clonotype. The V call is TRBV5-5, the J call TRBJ2-7; D is ambiguous. The CDR3 has 14 residues. Germline V gene lookup returns CDR1 SGHKS and CDR2 YYEKEE (reference sequence). Trimming removed 0 bases at V and 5 bases at J, with 12 bases between. The CDR3: CASSLASASHEQYF. The CDR3 nucleotides read TGTGCCAGCAGCTTGGCGTCAGCCTCGCACGAGCAGTACTTC. The whole variable domain, filled in from reference TRBV5-5 and TRBJ2-7, reads DAGVTQSPTHLIKTRGQQVTLRCSPISGHKSVSWYQQVLGQGPQFIFQYYEKEERGRGNFPDRFSARQFPNYSSELNVNALLLGDSALYLCASSLASASHEQYFGPGTRLTVT.

CDR3: CASEGGSSSGANVLTF. The CDR3, as DNA: TGCGCCAGCGAGGGGGGGTCTTCCTCTGGGGCCAACGTCCTGACTTTC. The chain employs TRBV5-1 and TRBJ2-6; TRBD2 is a possible D gene (7 bases). CDR1 and CDR2 (germline): SGHRS, YFSETQ. The CDR3 consists of 16 residues. V was trimmed by 7 bases and J by 0 bases, leaving 14 bases between them.

This clonotype came up a few times. The chain combines TRBV24-1 with TRBJ1-2; 8 bases map to TRBD1. The J segment lost 6 bases and the V segment lost 6 bases, leaving 11 bases of the junction unmatched. The CDR3 is 15 residues long. Germline lookup yields CDR1 KGHDR and CDR2 SFDVKD. CDR3 sequence reads: CATSRPTGAGDGYTF. CDR3 coding DNA: TGTGCCACCAGTAGACCGACAGGGGCCGGGGATGGCTACACCTTC.

The chain combines TRBV5-6 with TRBJ2-1, with D tentatively TRBD1 or TRBD2 (5 bases each). The germline CDR1 and CDR2 sequences are SGHDT and YYEEEE. There are 11 residues in the CDR3. The ends were cut back, 4 bases at V and 13 bases at J, with 12 bases in the middle. CDR3 protein: CASSLGPRQFF. For the CDR3, the DNA is TGTGCCAGCAGCCTGGGACCCAGACAGTTCTTC.

This clonotype occurred many times. This chain uses TRBV11-2 with TRBJ2-3; 7 bases line up with TRBD1. The germline V gene has CDR1 SGHAT and CDR2 FQNNGV. The CDR3 runs 17 residues. The trim removed 5 bases at V and 3 bases at J, leaving 14 bases unmatched. CDR3 amino acids: CASSIRVWGRGTDTQYF. In nucleotides, the CDR3 is TGTGCCAGCAGCATCCGGGTGTGGGGCAGGGGGACAGATACGCAGTATTTT.

There are many counts of this clonotype. This chain connects TRBV20-1 to TRBJ1-5; D is unresolved. This CDR3 is built from 14 residues. In germline, CDR1 is DFQATT, CDR2 SNEGSKA (reference sequence). V lost 3 bases and J 5 bases, leaving 14 bases between the germline ends. The CDR3 is CSASAGTVHQPQHF. The CDR3 nucleotides are TGCAGTGCTAGTGCAGGTACTGTCCATCAGCCCCAGCATTTT.

The CDR3, as DNA: TGCAGTCCAGTAGCCCCCACCCGGGGTGAGCAGTTCTTC. Encoded protein: CSPVAPTRGEQFF. This chain connects TRBV20-1 to TRBJ2-1; D may be TRBD2 (5 bases). CDR1 and CDR2 (germline): DFQATT, SNEGSKA (reference sequence). Trimming removed 8 bases at V and 9 bases at J, with 20 bases between. The CDR3 consists of 13 residues.

This clonotype was counted many times. V usage is TRBV29-1 and J usage is TRBJ2-7; the match to TRBD1 covers 9 bases. The CDR3 consists of 13 residues. Germline V gene data show CDR1 as SQVTM and CDR2 as ANQGSEA. The V gene end was trimmed by 6 bases and the J gene end by 4 bases; junction bases not matched to a gene: 7. CDR3: CSVTRTGDYEQYV. CDR3 bases: TGCAGCGTAACAAGGACAGGGGATTACGAGCAGTACGTC.

This clonotype was seen at least ten times. The CDR3 bases are TGCGCCAGCAGCTTAAATCGACGGGATGAGCAGTTCTTC. Amino acid sequence: CASSLNRRDEQFF. This rearrangement joins TRBV5-1 to TRBJ2-1, with D unresolved. In germline, CDR1 is SGHRS, CDR2 YFSETQ. The V gene lost 2 bases and the J gene lost 8 bases, with 11 bases spanning the gap. The CDR3 is made up of 13 amino acids.

A few counts support this clonotype. The rearrangement uses TRBV9 and TRBJ2-7; D is ambiguous. Germline values: CDR1 SGDLS, CDR2 YYNGEE. The CDR3 has 13 amino acids. Trimming pared 0 bases from V and 3 bases from J, leaving 7 bases between. CDR3 protein: CASSVEDGYEQYF. CDR3 coding DNA: TGTGCCAGCAGCGTAGAGGACGGCTACGAGCAGTACTTC.

This clonotype has at least ten counts. V usage is TRBV12-3 or TRBV12-4 and J usage is TRBJ1-4, with 8 nucleotides matching TRBD1. With 1 base clipped from V and 9 bases from J, the junction kept 4 bases outside the gene matches. CDR3 length: 14 amino acids. The CDR3 nucleotides read TGTGCCAGCAGTTTAGGAGGACAGGGAAAAAAACTGTTTTTT. Protein product: CASSLGGQGKKLFF.

This clonotype has only a few counts. The V and J genes are TRBV28 and TRBJ2-7, with a tentative D call TRBD1 (5 bases). V was clipped by 0 bases and J by 5 bases, with 11 bases between them. The CDR3 covers 14 residues. Germline lookup yields CDR1 MDHEN and CDR2 SYDVKM. For the CDR3, the DNA is TGTGCCAGCAGTTTATGGGGGCCAGGTGACGAGCAGTACTTC. Translating gives CASSLWGPGDEQYF.

In this sample, this clonotype turned up many times. This chain joins TRBV20-1 and TRBJ1-2, with TRBD1 matching over 7 bases. The CDR3 consists of 16 residues. CDR1 and CDR2 (germline): DFQATT, SNEGSKA (reference sequence). Germline trimming cut 1 base from V and 0 bases from J; bases unmatched to any gene: 8. CDR3 residues: CSARAHRGFANYGYTF. The DNA for the CDR3 is TGCAGTGCTAGAGCCCACAGGGGTTTTGCTAACTATGGCTACACCTTC.

J is TRBJ2-2 and V is TRBV4-3, with D unclear. CDR3 size: 17 residues. Trimming took off 1 base at V and 6 bases at J, with 18 bases between the two ends. Germline-derived CDR1 and CDR2 are LGHNA and YSLEER. The CDR3 loop reads CASSQVRFSEVAGELFF. The CDR3 DNA is TGCGCCAGCAGCCAAGTTAGGTTTAGTGAAGTGGCCGGGGAGCTGTTTTTT.

This clonotype was counted many times. The chain has TRBV9 and TRBJ2-3, with D hard to call. With 0 bases removed from V and 1 base from J, the gap between germline ends came to 9 bases. CDR1 is SGDLS and CDR2 is YYNGEE in the germline V gene. The CDR3 is made up of 15 amino acids. The CDR3 spells CASSVDDGRTDTQYF. As DNA, the CDR3 is TGTGCCAGCAGCGTAGACGACGGCCGCACAGATACGCAGTATTTT.

The J gene is TRBJ2-7, the V gene TRBV19; D is unresolved. V was pared by 1 base and J by 2 bases, with 6 bases between. CDR3 length: 13 amino acids. CDR1 and CDR2 from the germline V gene are LNHDA and SQIVND (reference sequence). DNA for the CDR3: TGTGCCAGTAGTATAGCTGGACCCTACGAGCAGTACTTC. Its translation: CASSIAGPYEQYF.

This clonotype was seen at least ten times. The rearrangement links TRBV7-8 to TRBJ2-7; 8 bases are shared with TRBD2. This CDR3 spans 13 amino acids. V trimming: 4 bases; J trimming: 5 bases; junction bases outside the gene matches: 4. The germline V gene has CDR1 SGHVS and CDR2 FQNEAQ. This CDR3 is CASSSSTSDEQYV. The CDR3 coding sequence is TGTGCCAGCAGCTCGTCGACTAGCGACGAGCAGTACGTC.

Here the CDR3 DNA reads TGCGCCAGCAGCCAAGCGGAACAGGGGCAAGAGACCCAGTACTTC. The encoded protein is CASSQAEQGQETQYF. The genes are TRBV4-3 and TRBJ2-5; 7 bases align to TRBD1. The CDR3 sequence is 15 residues long. CDR1 LGHNA and CDR2 YSLEER come from the germline V gene. After removal of 1 base from V and 2 bases from J, the junction contained 4 bases not matched to a gene.

This clonotype was seen only a few times. V gene TRBV7-3 combines with J gene TRBJ2-1; D possibly corresponds to TRBD1 (6 bases). Germline V gene lookup returns CDR1 SGHTA and CDR2 FQGTGA. Trimming pared 6 bases from V and 10 bases from J, leaving 16 bases between. The CDR3 extends over 13 amino acids. The CDR3 is CASSHNIDREQFF. CDR3 DNA: TGTGCCAGCAGTCACAATATCGACAGGGAGCAGTTCTTC.

V is TRBV20-1 and J is TRBJ2-1; TRBD2 is a possible D gene (6 bases). CDR3 length equals 15 residues. The V gene lost 4 bases and the J gene lost 0 bases, with 13 bases spanning the gap. Germline lookup yields CDR1 DFQATT and CDR2 SNEGSKA (reference sequence). The CDR3 region has the DNA TGCAGTGCTATCACCGCGGGGAGCTCCTACAATGAGCAGTTCTTC. It is translated as CSAITAGSSYNEQFF.

The table lists this clonotype with many counts. This chain joins TRBV6-2 or TRBV6-3 and TRBJ2-7; 9 bases are shared with TRBD1. CDR3 size: 14 residues. Losses at the gene ends were 2 bases for V and 4 bases for J; bases not matched to a gene: 3. Looked up from germline, CDR1 is MNHEY and CDR2 is SVGEGT. The CDR3 reads CASSYKGQGYEQYF. In DNA form, the CDR3 reads TGTGCCAGCAGTTACAAAGGACAGGGGTACGAGCAGTACTTC.

The table lists this clonotype with many counts. The V gene is TRBV11-2, the J gene TRBJ2-1; TRBD2 matches at 7 bases. This CDR3 region has 16 residues. V trimming: 1 base; J trimming: 5 bases; junction bases outside the gene matches: 8. The germline V gene encodes CDR1 SGHAT and CDR2 FQNNGV. In DNA form, the CDR3 reads TGTGCCAGCAGCTTAGGCGGACTAGAGTTTCACAATGAGCAGTTCTTC. This sequence encodes CASSLGGLEFHNEQFF. Full variable domain (remainder filled in from reference TRBV11-2 and TRBJ2-1): EAGVAQSPRYKIIEKRQSVAFWCNPISGHATLYWYQQILGQGPKLLIQFQNNGVVDDSQLPKDRFSAERLKGVDSTLKIQPAKLEDSAVYLCASSLGGLEFHNEQFFGPGTRLTVL.

This clonotype was counted many times. The chain has TRBV29-1 and TRBJ1-1; the D gene is possibly TRBD1 (6 bases). The CDR3 contains 13 residues. Germline CDR1 and CDR2: SQVTM and ANQGSEA. V was shortened by 7 bases and J by 0 bases, with 12 bases between the two germline ends. CDR3 nucleotides: TGCAGCGCGACCGGACAGTTGAACACTGAAGCTTTCTTT. Amino acids: CSATGQLNTEAFF.

In DNA, the CDR3 is TGTGCCTGGAGGACAGGCCGCTCTGGGGCCAACGTCCTGACTTTC. Residues: CAWRTGRSGANVLTF. The chain recombines TRBV30 with TRBJ2-6, with a weak D call TRBD1 (6 bases). V was cut by 3 bases and J by 0 bases, with 9 bases left in between. The CDR3 runs 15 residues. Germline V CDR1 and CDR2: GTSNPN, SVGIG (reference sequence).